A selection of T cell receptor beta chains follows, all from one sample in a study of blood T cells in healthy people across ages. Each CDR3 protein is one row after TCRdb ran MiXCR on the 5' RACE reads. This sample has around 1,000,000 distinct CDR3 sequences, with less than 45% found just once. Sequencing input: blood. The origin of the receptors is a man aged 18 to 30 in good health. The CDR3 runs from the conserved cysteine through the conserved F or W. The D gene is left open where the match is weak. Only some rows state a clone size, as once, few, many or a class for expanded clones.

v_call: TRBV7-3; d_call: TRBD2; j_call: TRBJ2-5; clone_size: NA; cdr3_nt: TGTGCCAGCAGCTCGGGACAGCGGACTAGCGGGAGTCAGACCCAGTACTTC; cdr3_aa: CASSSGQRTSGSQTQYF
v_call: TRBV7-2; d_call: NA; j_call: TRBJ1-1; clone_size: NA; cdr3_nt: TGTGCCAGCAGGCAGACAGGATTCACTGAAGCTTTCTTT; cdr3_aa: CASRQTGFTEAFF
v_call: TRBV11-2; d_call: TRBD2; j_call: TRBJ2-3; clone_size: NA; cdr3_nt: TGTGCCAGCAGCTTAATCGGGGGGGCGACAGATACGCAGTATTTT; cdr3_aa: CASSLIGGATDTQYF
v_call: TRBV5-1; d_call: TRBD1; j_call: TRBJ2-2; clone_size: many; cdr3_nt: TGCGCCAGCAGTCCCGGGACAGCGAACACCGGGGAGCTGTTTTTT; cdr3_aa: CASSPGTANTGELFF
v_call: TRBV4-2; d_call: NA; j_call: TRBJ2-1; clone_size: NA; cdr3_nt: TGTGCCAGCAGCACCCAAGGGGGGTACAATGAGCAGTTCTTC; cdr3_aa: CASSTQGGYNEQFF
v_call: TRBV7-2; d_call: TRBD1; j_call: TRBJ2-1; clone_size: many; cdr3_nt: TGTGCCAGCAGCTTTGGGACAGGCTACAATGAGCAGTTCTTC; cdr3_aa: CASSFGTGYNEQFF
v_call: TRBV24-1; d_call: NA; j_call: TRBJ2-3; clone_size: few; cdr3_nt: TGTGCCACCAGTGATTTGGGACGACGCAGAGGGGATACGCAGTATTTT; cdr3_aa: CATSDLGRRRGDTQYF
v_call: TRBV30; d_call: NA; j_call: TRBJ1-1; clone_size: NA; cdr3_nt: TGTGCCTGGAGTGTACGCCAGAACACTGAAGCTTTCTTT; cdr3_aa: CAWSVRQNTEAFF
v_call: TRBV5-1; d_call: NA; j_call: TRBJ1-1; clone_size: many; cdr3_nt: TGTGCCAGCAGTTTGGCGGTGAACACTGAAGCTTTCTTT; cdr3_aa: CASSLAVNTEAFF
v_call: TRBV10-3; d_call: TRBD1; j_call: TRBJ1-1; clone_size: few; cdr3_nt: TGTGCCATCAGTGACACCACGACAGGGGTAAAAACTGAAGCTTTCTTT; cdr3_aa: CAISDTTTGVKTEAFF
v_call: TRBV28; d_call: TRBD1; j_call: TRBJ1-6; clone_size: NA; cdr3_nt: TGTGCCAGCAGCCCGGGACAGCCTAAGCTTTCACCCCTCCACTTT; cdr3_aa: CASSPGQPKLSPLHF
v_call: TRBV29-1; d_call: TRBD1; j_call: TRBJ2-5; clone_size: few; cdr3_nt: TGCAGCGTTGAAGACACAGGGGACCCCTACAATGAGCAGTACTTC; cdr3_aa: CSVEDTGDPYNEQYF
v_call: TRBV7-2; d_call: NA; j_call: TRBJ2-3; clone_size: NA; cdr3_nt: TGTGCCAGCAGCTTAGCCCTGGTTGCAGATACGCAGTATTTT; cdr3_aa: CASSLALVADTQYF
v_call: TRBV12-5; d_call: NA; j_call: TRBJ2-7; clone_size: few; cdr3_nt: TGTGCTAGTGGCTCCGGGGCCAGCTCCTACGAGCAGTACTTC; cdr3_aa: CASGSGASSYEQYF
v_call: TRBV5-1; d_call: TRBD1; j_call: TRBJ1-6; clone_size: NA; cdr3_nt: TGCGCCAGCAGCTGGGACAGGAGCTCCTATAATTCACCCCTCCACTTT; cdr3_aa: CASSWDRSSYNSPLHF
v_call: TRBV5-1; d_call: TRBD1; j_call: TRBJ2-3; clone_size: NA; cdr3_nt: TGCGCCAGCAGCTCGGGACAGGGGACGGGAGATACGCAGTATTTT; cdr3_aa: CASSSGQGTGDTQYF
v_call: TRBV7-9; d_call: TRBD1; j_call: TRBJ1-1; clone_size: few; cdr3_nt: TGTGCCAGCAGCGCGGGACAGGGGAGCAACACTGAAGCTTTCTTT; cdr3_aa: CASSAGQGSNTEAFF
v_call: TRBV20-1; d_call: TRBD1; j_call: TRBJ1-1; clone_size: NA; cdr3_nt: TGCAGAGCCAGACAGGGGGATAGGGACACTGAAGCTTTCTTT; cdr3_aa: CRARQGDRDTEAFF
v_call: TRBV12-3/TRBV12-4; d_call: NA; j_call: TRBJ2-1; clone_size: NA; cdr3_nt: TGTGCCAGCAGTCAATCAGGGGTATACAATGAGCAGTTCTTC; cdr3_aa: CASSQSGVYNEQFF
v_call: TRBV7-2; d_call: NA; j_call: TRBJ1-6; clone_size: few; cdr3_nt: TGTGCCAGCAGCTTAGTAGTGCCCGGGGGAAATTCACCCCTCCACTTT; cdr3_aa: CASSLVVPGGNSPLHF
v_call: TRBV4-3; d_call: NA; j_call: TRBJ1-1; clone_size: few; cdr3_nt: TGCGCCAGCAGCCAAGATTGGGTAAACACTGAAGCTTTCTTT; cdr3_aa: CASSQDWVNTEAFF
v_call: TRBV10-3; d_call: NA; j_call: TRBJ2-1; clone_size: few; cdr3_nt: TGTGCCATCAGTGATTTCCTAGGCAATGAGCAGTTCTTC; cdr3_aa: CAISDFLGNEQFF
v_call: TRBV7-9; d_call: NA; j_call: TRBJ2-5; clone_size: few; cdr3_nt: TGTGCCAGCAGCTTATTCCGGGAGACCCAGTACTTC; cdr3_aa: CASSLFRETQYF
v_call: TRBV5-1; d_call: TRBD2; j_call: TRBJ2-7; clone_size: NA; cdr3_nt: TGCGCCAGCAGCCCCCGGACTAGCAGGTCTGGCAATGAGCAGTACTTC; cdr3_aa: CASSPRTSRSGNEQYF
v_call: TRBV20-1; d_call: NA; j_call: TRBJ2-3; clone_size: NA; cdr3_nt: TGCAGTGCTAGCCCCCTAGCAGGGGGGGCGACAGATACGCAGTATTTT; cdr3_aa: CSASPLAGGATDTQYF
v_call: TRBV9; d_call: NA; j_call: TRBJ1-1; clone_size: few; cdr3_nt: TGTGCCAGCAGCCCCATTCACACGGTCGGAGCTTTCTTT; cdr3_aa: CASSPIHTVGAFF
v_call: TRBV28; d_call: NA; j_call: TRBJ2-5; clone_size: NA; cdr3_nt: TGTGCCAGCAGTCCATATGGTGCCTACAATGAGCAGTACTTC; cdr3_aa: CASSPYGAYNEQYF
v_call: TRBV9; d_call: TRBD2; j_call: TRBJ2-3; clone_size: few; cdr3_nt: TGTGCCAGCAGCCCTACTAGCGGAAACACAGATACGCAGTATTTT; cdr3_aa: CASSPTSGNTDTQYF
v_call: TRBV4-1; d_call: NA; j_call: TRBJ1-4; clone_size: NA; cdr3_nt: TGCGCCAGCAGCTACAGGGATGTGGCTAATGAAAAACTGTTTTTT; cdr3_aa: CASSYRDVANEKLFF
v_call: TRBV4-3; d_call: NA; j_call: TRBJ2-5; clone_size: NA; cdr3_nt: TGCGCCAGCAGCCAAGACGGTAGCAAGGAGACCCAGTACTTC; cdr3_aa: CASSQDGSKETQYF
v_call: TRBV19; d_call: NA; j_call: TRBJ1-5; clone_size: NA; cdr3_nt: TGTGCCAGTAGTATGGGGTTTTTGAGCAATCAGCCCCAGCATTTT; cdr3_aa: CASSMGFLSNQPQHF
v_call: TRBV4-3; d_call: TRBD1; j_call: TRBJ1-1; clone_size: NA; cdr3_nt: TGCGCCAGCAGCCAAGCGACAGGGCCGAACACTGAAGCTTTCTTT; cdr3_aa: CASSQATGPNTEAFF
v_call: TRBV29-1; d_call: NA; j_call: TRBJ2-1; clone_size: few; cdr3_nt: TGCAGCGATTGGGACAATAGATACAATGAGCAGTTCTTC; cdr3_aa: CSDWDNRYNEQFF
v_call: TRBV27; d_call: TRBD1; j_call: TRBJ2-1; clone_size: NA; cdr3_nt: TGTGCCAGCAGTCAACTCGCCTCAGGGGGAGCGTACAATGAGCAGTTCTTC; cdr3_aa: CASSQLASGGAYNEQFF
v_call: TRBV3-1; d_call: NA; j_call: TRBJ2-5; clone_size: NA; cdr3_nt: TGTGCCAGCAGCCGGCTGTCCATCCCCTCCGAGACCCAGTACTTC; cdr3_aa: CASSRLSIPSETQYF